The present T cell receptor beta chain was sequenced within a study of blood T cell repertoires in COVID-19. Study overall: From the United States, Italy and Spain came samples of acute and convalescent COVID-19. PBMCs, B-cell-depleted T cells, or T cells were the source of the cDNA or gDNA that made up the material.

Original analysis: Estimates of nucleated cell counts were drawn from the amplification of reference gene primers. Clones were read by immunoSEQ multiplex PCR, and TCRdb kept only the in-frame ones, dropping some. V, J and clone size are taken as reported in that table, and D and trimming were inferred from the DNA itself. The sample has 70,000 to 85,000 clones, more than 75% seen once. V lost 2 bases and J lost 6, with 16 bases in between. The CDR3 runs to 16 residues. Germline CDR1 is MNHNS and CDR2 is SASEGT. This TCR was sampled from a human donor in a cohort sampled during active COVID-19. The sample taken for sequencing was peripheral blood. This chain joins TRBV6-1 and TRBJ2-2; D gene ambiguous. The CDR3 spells CASSELIAVLAGELFF. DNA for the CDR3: TGTGCCAGCAGTGAATTGATAGCCGTCCTCGCCGGGGAGCTGTTTTTT.